This is a list of T cell receptor beta chains from one sample in a study of blood T cell repertoires in COVID-19. The assay was immunoSEQ multiplex PCR, and TCRdb's table has in-frame clones only and misses some. This table holds approximately 150,000 clones, over 75% found once. Sequencing input: peripheral blood. The receptors were sampled from a man between 65 and 85 years old with acute or convalescent COVID-19. Both conserved end residues are part of each CDR3. Fields, in order: D gene, clone size, V gene, J gene, CDR3 protein, CDR3 DNA. The D gene is left open where the match is weak. Clone size is not always given. Where it is, it says once, few, many or a class for expanded clones.

D: TRBD1; size: NA; V: TRBV5-4; J: TRBJ1-2; CDR3: CASSFGDRVGGYTF; DNA: TGTGCCAGCAGCTTCGGGGACAGGGTGGGCGGCTACACCTTC
D: NA; size: NA; V: TRBV25-1; J: TRBJ1-1; CDR3: CASSVQVHTEAFF; DNA: TGTGCCAGCAGTGTTCAGGTCCACACTGAAGCTTTCTTT
D: TRBD1; size: NA; V: TRBV3-1/TRBV3-2; J: TRBJ1-2; CDR3: CASSETGTGPYGYTF; DNA: TGTGCCAGCAGCGAAACAGGGACAGGCCCTTATGGCTACACCTTC
D: TRBD2; size: once; V: TRBV6-4; J: TRBJ2-1; CDR3: CASSDSSGNPWNEQFF; DNA: TGTGCCAGCAGTGACTCGAGCGGGAACCCTTGGAATGAGCAGTTCTTC
D: NA; size: NA; V: TRBV5-6; J: TRBJ2-1; CDR3: CASSYDRSFNNEQFF; DNA: TGTGCCAGCAGCTATGACAGGAGCTTTAACAATGAGCAGTTCTTC
D: TRBD1; size: NA; V: TRBV2; J: TRBJ1-5; CDR3: CASRTDRVGQPQHF; DNA: TGTGCCAGCAGGACGGACAGGGTGGGCCAGCCCCAGCATTTT
D: TRBD1; size: NA; V: TRBV24-1; J: TRBJ2-1; CDR3: CATSDPTGTGVNEQFF; DNA: TGTGCCACCAGTGACCCAACCGGGACAGGGGTCAATGAGCAGTTCTTC
D: NA; size: NA; V: TRBV12-3/TRBV12-4; J: TRBJ1-4; CDR3: CASSSSEGEKLFF; DNA: TGTGCCAGCAGTTCGTCGGAGGGGGAAAAACTGTTTTTT
D: NA; size: once; V: TRBV15; J: TRBJ1-4; CDR3: CATSRDTNEKLFF; DNA: TGTGCCACCAGCAGAGATACAAATGAAAAACTGTTTTTT
D: NA; size: once; V: TRBV20-1; J: TRBJ1-1; CDR3: CSAREPAEAFF; DNA: TGCAGTGCTCGGGAGCCCGCTGAAGCTTTCTTT
D: TRBD1; size: once; V: TRBV19; J: TRBJ2-7; CDR3: CASSMTGVGYEQYF; DNA: TGTGCCAGTAGTATGACAGGGGTAGGCTACGAGCAGTACTTC
D: TRBD1; size: NA; V: TRBV6-1; J: TRBJ1-2; CDR3: CASSRRQGNYGYTF; DNA: TGTGCCAGCAGCCGCCGACAGGGGAACTATGGCTACACCTTC
D: NA; size: NA; V: TRBV5-1; J: TRBJ1-5; CDR3: CASSQVGGPVQPQHF; DNA: TGCGCCAGCAGCCAGGTGGGAGGGCCGGTTCAGCCCCAGCATTTT
D: TRBD1; size: NA; V: TRBV18; J: TRBJ2-6; CDR3: CASSPQGASTGANVLTF; DNA: TGTGCCAGCTCACCTCAGGGGGCAAGTACTGGGGCCAACGTCCTGACTTTC
D: NA; size: NA; V: TRBV15; J: TRBJ2-5; CDR3: CATSRHEWRIEETQYF; DNA: TGTGCCACCAGCAGACATGAATGGAGGATCGAAGAGACCCAGTACTTC
D: TRBD2; size: NA; V: TRBV6-5; J: TRBJ2-1; CDR3: CASSYSGGGAYNEQFF; DNA: TGTGCCAGCAGTTACTCCGGCGGGGGGGCCTACAATGAGCAGTTCTTC
D: TRBD2; size: NA; V: TRBV25-1; J: TRBJ2-7; CDR3: CASSDPSGRALEQYF; DNA: TGTGCCAGCAGTGATCCCAGCGGGAGGGCCTTAGAGCAGTACTTC
D: NA; size: NA; V: TRBV27; J: TRBJ1-4; CDR3: CASSLSLRRNEKLFF; DNA: TGTGCCAGCAGTTTATCGCTCCGCCGGAATGAAAAACTGTTTTTT
D: TRBD2; size: NA; V: TRBV19; J: TRBJ2-3; CDR3: CASSILSGTSTDTQYF; DNA: TGTGCCAGTAGTATTCTCAGCGGGACGAGCACAGATACGCAGTATTTT
D: NA; size: NA; V: TRBV19; J: TRBJ1-1; CDR3: CASSRSIGPGGTEAFF; DNA: TGTGCCAGTAGTCGATCTATCGGGCCGGGAGGCACTGAAGCTTTCTTT